This T cell receptor (beta chain) was recorded in a study of blood T cell repertoires in COVID-19. Study in general: Sources were T cells, B-cell-depleted T cells, or PBMCs; the material itself was cDNA or gDNA.

In its sample, this clone was seen once. The CDR3 runs 14 residues. With 7 bases removed from V and 2 bases from J, the gap between germline ends came to 15 bases. Germline values: CDR1 MNHEY, CDR2 SVGAGI. In the original analysis: Nucleated cell counts were estimated from reference gene primer amplification. Measured with immunoSEQ multiplex PCR; TCRdb has only the in-frame clones, and not every one. The V and J calls and clone size were taken over from that table, and D and trimming were inferred from the DNA. The sample has about 300,000 clones; roughly 88% are singletons. Sequenced input: peripheral blood. The rearrangement links TRBV6-5 to TRBJ2-7; no definite D call. This TCR was recovered from a woman aged 30 to 39 who had recovered from COVID-19. CDR3 DNA: TGTGCCAGCATGGTTTCCGCGAGAGCCTACGAGCAGTACTTC. Protein sequence: CASMVSARAYEQYF.